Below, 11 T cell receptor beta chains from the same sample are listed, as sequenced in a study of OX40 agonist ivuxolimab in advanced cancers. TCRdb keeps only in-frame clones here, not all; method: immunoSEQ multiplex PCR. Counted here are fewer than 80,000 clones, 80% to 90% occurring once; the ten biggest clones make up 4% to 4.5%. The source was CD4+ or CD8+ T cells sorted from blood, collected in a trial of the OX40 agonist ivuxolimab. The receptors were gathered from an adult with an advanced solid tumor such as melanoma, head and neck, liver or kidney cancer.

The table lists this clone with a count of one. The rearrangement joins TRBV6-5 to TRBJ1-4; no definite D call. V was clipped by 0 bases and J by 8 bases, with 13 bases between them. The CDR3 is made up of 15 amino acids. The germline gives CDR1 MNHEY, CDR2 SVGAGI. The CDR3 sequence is CASSYSIHNREKLFF. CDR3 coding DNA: TGTGCCAGCAGTTACTCGATCCACAATAGGGAAAAACTGTTTTTT.

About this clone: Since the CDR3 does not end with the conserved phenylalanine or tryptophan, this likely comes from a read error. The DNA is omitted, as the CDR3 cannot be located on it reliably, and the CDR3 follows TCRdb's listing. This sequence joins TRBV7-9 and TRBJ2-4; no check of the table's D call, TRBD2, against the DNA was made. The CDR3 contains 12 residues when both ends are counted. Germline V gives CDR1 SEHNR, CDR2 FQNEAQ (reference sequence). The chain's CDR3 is CAGRASGRPRGY.

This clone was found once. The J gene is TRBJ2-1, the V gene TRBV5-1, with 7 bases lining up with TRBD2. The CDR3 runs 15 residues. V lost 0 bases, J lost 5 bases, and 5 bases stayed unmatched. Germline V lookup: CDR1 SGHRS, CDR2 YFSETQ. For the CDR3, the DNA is TGCGCCAGCAGCTTGGGCGGGAGTAGGGACAATGAGCAGTTCTTC. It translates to CASSLGGSRDNEQFF.

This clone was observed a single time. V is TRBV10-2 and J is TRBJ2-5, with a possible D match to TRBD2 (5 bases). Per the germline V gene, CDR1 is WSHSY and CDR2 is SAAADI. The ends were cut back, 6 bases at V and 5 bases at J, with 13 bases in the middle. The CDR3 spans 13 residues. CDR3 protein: CASSPTRRETQYF. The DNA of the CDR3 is TGCGCCAGCAGCCCGACAAGGAGGGAGACCCAGTACTTC.

CDR3 loop: CASSLGQNTGELFF. As DNA, the CDR3 is TGCGCCAGCAGCTTGGGGCAGAACACCGGGGAGCTGTTTTTT. This chain connects TRBV5-1 to TRBJ2-2; no reliable D call. Germline V lookup: CDR1 SGHRS, CDR2 YFSETQ. Trimming stripped 0 bases from V and 1 base from J, with 4 bases between. CDR3 length: 14 residues.

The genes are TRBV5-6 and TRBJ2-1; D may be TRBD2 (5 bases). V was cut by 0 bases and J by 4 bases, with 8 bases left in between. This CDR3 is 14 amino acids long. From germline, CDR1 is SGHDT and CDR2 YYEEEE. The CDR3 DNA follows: TGTGCCAGCAGCTTGGCTAGGAGGTACAATGAGCAGTTCTTC. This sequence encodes CASSLARRYNEQFF.

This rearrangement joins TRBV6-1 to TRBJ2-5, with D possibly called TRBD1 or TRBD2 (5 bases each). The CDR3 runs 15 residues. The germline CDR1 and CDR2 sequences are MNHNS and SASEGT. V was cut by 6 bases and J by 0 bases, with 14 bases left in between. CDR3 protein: CASRSGDSHQETQYF. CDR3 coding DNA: TGTGCCAGCAGAAGCGGAGACAGCCACCAAGAGACCCAGTACTTC.

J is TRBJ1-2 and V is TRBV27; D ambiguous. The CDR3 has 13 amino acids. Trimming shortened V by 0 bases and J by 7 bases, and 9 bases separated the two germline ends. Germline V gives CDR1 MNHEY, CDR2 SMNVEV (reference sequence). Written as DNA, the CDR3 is TGTGCCAGCAGTTTATCGCTAGGGAGTGGCTACACCTTC. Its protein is CASSLSLGSGYTF.

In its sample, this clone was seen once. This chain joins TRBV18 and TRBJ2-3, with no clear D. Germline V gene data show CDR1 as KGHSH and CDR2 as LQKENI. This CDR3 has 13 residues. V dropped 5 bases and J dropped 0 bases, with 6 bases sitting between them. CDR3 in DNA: TGTGCCAGCTCAGAGTCTAGCACAGATACGCAGTATTTT. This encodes CASSESSTDTQYF.

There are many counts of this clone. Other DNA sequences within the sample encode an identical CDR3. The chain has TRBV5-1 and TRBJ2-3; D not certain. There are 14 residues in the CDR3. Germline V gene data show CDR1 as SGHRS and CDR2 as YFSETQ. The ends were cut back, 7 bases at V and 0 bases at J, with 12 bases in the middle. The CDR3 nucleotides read TGCGCCAGCCGACTTACCCCTAGCACAGATACGCAGTATTTT. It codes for CASRLTPSTDTQYF.

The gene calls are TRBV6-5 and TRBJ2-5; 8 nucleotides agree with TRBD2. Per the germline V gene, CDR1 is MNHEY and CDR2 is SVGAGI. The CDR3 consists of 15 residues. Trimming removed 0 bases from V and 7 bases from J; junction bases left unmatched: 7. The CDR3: CASSYSGTSISTQYF. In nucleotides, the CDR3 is TGTGCCAGCAGTTACTCAGGGACTAGTATTTCGACCCAGTACTTC.